This T cell receptor beta chain comes out of a study of post-analysis software for immune sequencing data. Study-level background: Secondary progressive, relapsing-remitting and progressive-relapsing multiple sclerosis were among the included disease courses. Points from the study as a whole: With TRBV5-6, TRBV5-1 and TRBV20-1 included, about five TRBV segments were more frequent in patients than in controls. F measure clustering grouped samples strongly by preparation batch. Controls had significantly higher normalized Chao1 diversity than multiple sclerosis patients.

Concerning this clonotype: Its cognate antigen is unknown.

Tagging with unique molecular identifiers was a feature of the TCR beta cDNA libraries. Researchers reported roughly 0.5 million cDNA molecules coming from approximately 1 to 10 million T cells. TCRdb independently ran MiXCR on the PCR reads; one entry per CDR3 protein. This sample has 650,000 to 900,000 distinct CDR3 sequences, with about half found just once. The CDR3 is 14 amino acids. The germline V gene has CDR1 SGDLS and CDR2 YYNGEE. Trimming removed 0 bases from V and 7 bases from J, with 14 bases in between. The sample consisted of blood. The receptor was derived from a girl aged 10-17 years with multiple sclerosis. This chain uses TRBV9 with TRBJ2-7; D may be TRBD1 (6 bases). As DNA, the CDR3 is TGTGCCAGCAGCGTAGATGCCCAGGGGCGAGAGCAGTACTTC. This sequence encodes CASSVDAQGREQYF.